This record looks at one T cell receptor beta chain sequence and its context. A much larger clone differs by one base, so this may be a read error. These data originate in a study of kidney transplant recipient with SARS-CoV-2 infection. The V gene lost 5 bases and the J gene lost 4 bases, with 23 bases spanning the gap. CDR1 and CDR2 (germline): LGHDT, YNNKEL (reference sequence). This CDR3 is 17 amino acids long. TCRdb re-analysed the reads in MiXCR, keeping a single row per CDR3 protein. The repertoire has 200,000 to 300,000 distinct CDR3 sequences, more than 25% of them found once; the top ten carry roughly 7%.

The sample consisted of a blood sample, taken at baseline and between days 110 and 120 from a kidney transplant recipient. The V and J genes are TRBV3-1 and TRBJ1-1, with D unclear. The TCR comes from a male patient in his 30s who had COVID-19 and was a kidney transplant recipient. A subset of T cells may come from the graft donor. The CDR3: CASSSQCTISIRTEAFF. CDR3 bases: TGTGCCAGCAGCTCGCAATGTACCATTTCAATTCGCACTGAAGCTTTCTTT.